One sample yielded the 24 T cell receptor beta chains listed below, sequenced in a study of shared clonotypes between healthy human individuals (dated by TCRdb to about 2020). Library prep was done by the immunoSEQ multiplex PCR assay. The immuneACCESS repertoire file appears here via TCRdb, limited to in-frame rearrangements. These files lack a portion of the clones; in checked studies, under half of the deficit traces to unresolved V genes, and the cause of the others is not known. Counted in this sample were 2 million to 2.5 million clones; roughly 93% of them appeared once. The ten largest make up 0.39% of the sample. Material for sequencing was naive CD4+ T cells from PBMCs. Sample cell subset or site, as interpreted from the label and publication: CD45RA+ positively selected. These receptor sequences come from a man between 18 and 35 years old in good health. Some clones in this sample may be carry-over from other donors' samples.

The rearrangement links TRBV28 to TRBJ2-7; D possibly corresponds to TRBD1 (6 bases). Germline values: CDR1 MDHEN, CDR2 SYDVKM. The CDR3 runs to 17 residues. V lost 8 bases and J 3 bases, leaving 26 bases between the germline ends. Here the CDR3 DNA reads TGTGCCAGCCGAAGTCCGACCCAGGGGAGATTTCGCTACGAGCAGTACTTC. As protein: CASRSPTQGRFRYEQYF.

The CDR3 spells CASSSLRAEAFF. CDR3 DNA sequence: TGTGCCAGCAGTTCCCTCAGGGCTGAAGCTTTCTTT. This chain joins TRBV28 and TRBJ1-1; D may be TRBD1 (5 bases). Trimming shortened V by 4 bases and J by 6 bases, and 9 bases separated the two germline ends. Germline lookup yields CDR1 MDHEN and CDR2 SYDVKM. The CDR3 totals 12 residues.

This chain links TRBV29-1 with TRBJ1-2; D ambiguous. The germline V gene encodes CDR1 SQVTM and CDR2 ANQGSEA. CDR3 length equals 11 residues. Trimming removed 4 bases from V and 6 bases from J, with 9 bases in between. The CDR3 loop is CSVGEMDGYTF. The CDR3 region has the DNA TGCAGCGTTGGAGAGATGGATGGCTACACCTTC.

The chain links TRBV4-2 to TRBJ2-1, with 9 bases identical to TRBD2. Germline V lookup: CDR1 LGHNA, CDR2 YNFKEQ. V shed 1 base, J shed 5 bases, and the junction held 6 bases outside the gene matches. The length of the CDR3 is 16 residues. The CDR3 DNA reads as TGTGCCAGCAGCCAAGTAGTTGGGACTAGCCACAATGAGCAGTTCTTC. The encoded protein is CASSQVVGTSHNEQFF.

V and J are TRBV29-1 and TRBJ1-5; D is unresolved. The CDR3 extends over 14 amino acids. The germline CDR1 and CDR2 sequences are SQVTM and ANQGSEA. Trimming shortened V by 7 bases and J by 3 bases, and 16 bases separated the two germline ends. The CDR3 DNA follows: TGCAGCGCCGAAACGGAATATATCAATCAGCCCCAGCATTTT. Translated: CSAETEYINQPQHF.

The rearrangement links TRBV2 to TRBJ2-4; D is perhaps TRBD1 (6 bases). This CDR3 region has 13 residues. Germline CDR1 is SNHLY and CDR2 is FYNNEI. Trimming shortened V by 0 bases and J by 15 bases, and 15 bases separated the two germline ends. CDR3 sequence: CASSEARIGGPYF. The CDR3 nucleotides are TGTGCCAGCAGTGAAGCGCGGATAGGGGGTCCGTACTTC.

This sequence joins TRBV7-2 and TRBJ1-2; D is perhaps TRBD1 (5 bases). The V gene's germline CDR1 is SGHTA and CDR2 FQGNSA. CDR3 length: 15 residues. V gave up 1 base and J gave up 6 bases, with 15 bases separating them. The CDR3 DNA sequence: TGTGCCAGCAGCTTAGTGAGCAGGGAAGCGCATGGCTACACCTTC. This translates into CASSLVSREAHGYTF.

On this clone itself: The identical CDR3 is also encoded by other nucleotide sequences in the sample. J is TRBJ1-4 and V is TRBV30; no reliable D call. Germline V lookup: CDR1 GTSNPN, CDR2 SVGIG (reference sequence). This CDR3 spans 11 amino acids. Trimming took off 5 bases at V and 7 bases at J, with 8 bases between the two ends. The CDR3 DNA reads as TGTGCCTGGTCCGCGGGTGAAAAACTGTTTTTT. It is translated as CAWSAGEKLFF. Full variable domain (remainder filled in from reference TRBV30 and TRBJ1-4): SQTIHQWPATLVQPVGSPLSLECTVEGTSNPNLYWYRQAAGRGLQLLFYSVGIGQISSEVPQNLSASRPQDRQFILSSKKLLLSDSGFYLCAWSAGEKLFFGSGTQLSVL.

The chain has TRBV6-5 and TRBJ1-4; no reliable D call. Between the trimmed V and J ends, which lost 6 bases and 0 bases, there was a span of 11 bases. The CDR3 spans 15 residues. The germline gives CDR1 MNHEY, CDR2 SVGAGI. CDR3 coding DNA: TGTGCCAGCAGCTTCAAGAAAGCAACTAATGAAAAACTGTTTTTT. Its translation is CASSFKKATNEKLFF.

The gene calls are TRBV6-5 and TRBJ2-3, with 8 bases that match TRBD2. Germline lookup yields CDR1 MNHEY and CDR2 SVGAGI. This CDR3 is 14 amino acids long. V shed 8 bases, J shed 2 bases, and the junction held 6 bases outside the gene matches. In DNA form, the CDR3 reads TGTGCCAGCCGGACTAGCTTCTCCACAGATACGCAGTATTTT. Amino acids: CASRTSFSTDTQYF.

V usage is TRBV19 and J usage is TRBJ1-2; D is ambiguous. In germline, CDR1 is LNHDA, CDR2 SQIVND (reference sequence). Trimming took off 3 bases at V and 8 bases at J, with 10 bases between the two ends. The CDR3 covers 12 residues. The CDR3 DNA is TGTGCCAGTAGTATCGGCAGGCGCGGCTACACCTTC. Translation: CASSIGRRGYTF.

V gene TRBV5-1 combines with J gene TRBJ2-5; 8 positions match TRBD2. V shed 4 bases, J shed 2 bases, and the junction held 7 bases outside the gene matches. The V gene's germline CDR1 is SGHRS and CDR2 YFSETQ. The CDR3 contains 15 residues. The CDR3 coding sequence is TGCGCCAGCAGCAGCCTTATAGCGGGGCAAGAGACCCAGTACTTC. Amino acids: CASSSLIAGQETQYF.

The chain couples TRBV5-1 to TRBJ1-3; the D gene is possibly TRBD1 (6 bases). CDR1 and CDR2 from the germline V gene are SGHRS and YFSETQ. With 4 bases removed from V and 4 bases from J, the gap between germline ends came to 12 bases. The CDR3 runs to 14 residues. For the CDR3, the DNA is TGCGCCAGCAGCACAACAGGGTACGGAAACACCATATATTTT. Its translation: CASSTTGYGNTIYF. Combining the CDR3 with reference TRBV5-1 and TRBJ1-3 gives the whole variable domain KAGVTQTPRYLIKTRGQQVTLSCSPISGHRSVSWYQQTPGQGLQFLFEYFSETQRNKGNFPGRFSGRQFSNSRSEMNVSTLELGDSALYLCASSTTGYGNTIYFGEGSWLTVV.

The rearrangement links TRBV7-3 to TRBJ2-2; no clear D. Germline lookup yields CDR1 SGHTA and CDR2 FQGTGA. The CDR3 is made up of 13 amino acids. V dropped 5 bases and J dropped 1 base, with 5 bases sitting between them. Here the CDR3 DNA reads TGTGCCAGCAGCAAAGGGAACACCGGGGAGCTGTTTTTT. Encoded protein: CASSKGNTGELFF.

The chain has TRBV18 and TRBJ2-3, with D maybe TRBD2 (5 bases). Trimming removed 4 bases at V and 2 bases at J, with 16 bases between. Germline CDR1 KGHSH, CDR2 LQKENI. The length of the CDR3 is 16 residues. The CDR3, as DNA: TGTGCCAGCTCACGGACCTCCGGAGGCCCCACAGATACGCAGTATTTT. This sequence encodes CASSRTSGGPTDTQYF.

The chain joins TRBV28 to TRBJ2-7, with TRBD2 identical over 11 bases. The trim removed 6 bases at V and 5 bases at J, leaving 12 bases unmatched. The CDR3 extends over 16 amino acids. The germline CDR1 and CDR2 sequences are MDHEN and SYDVKM. CDR3 loop: CASSGGILAGGNEQYF. DNA of the CDR3: TGTGCCAGCAGCGGGGGAATTCTAGCGGGAGGCAACGAGCAGTACTTC.

The chain is built from TRBV10-1 and TRBJ2-3; no definite D call. This CDR3 spans 10 amino acids. The V gene lost 6 bases and the J gene lost 8 bases, with 6 bases spanning the gap. The germline V gene has CDR1 WNHNN and CDR2 SYGVQD (reference sequence). The CDR3 DNA reads TGCGCCAGCAGCCCCGGTACGCAGTATTTT. Protein sequence: CASSPGTQYF.

V gene TRBV2 combines with J gene TRBJ2-3; 9 bases are shared with TRBD1. This CDR3 has 15 residues. J gave up 5 bases and V 5 bases, and 8 bases lay outside the gene matches. Per germline, CDR1 SNHLY and CDR2 FYNNEI. CDR3 in amino acids: CASSSFGQGRDTQYF. The CDR3 nucleotides read TGTGCCAGCAGTTCATTCGGACAGGGGAGAGATACGCAGTATTTT.

The V and J genes are TRBV11-2 and TRBJ2-3; either TRBD1 or TRBD2 may fit D (7 bases each). Trimming cost V 5 bases and J 4 bases, with 25 bases left between them. This CDR3 comprises 18 residues. Per germline, CDR1 SGHAT and CDR2 FQNNGV. The CDR3 here is CASSQKKQGRDNSDTQYF. CDR3 DNA sequence: TGTGCCAGCAGCCAAAAAAAACAGGGGAGGGACAACTCAGATACGCAGTATTTT.

The gene calls are TRBV5-1 and TRBJ2-7; 8 positions agree with TRBD1. Germline V gene data show CDR1 as SGHRS and CDR2 as YFSETQ. With 5 bases clipped from V and 2 bases from J, the junction kept 15 bases outside the gene matches. CDR3 length equals 17 residues. This CDR3 is CASSQVSGTGPPYEQYF. The CDR3 DNA reads as TGCGCCAGCAGTCAGGTCTCCGGGACAGGACCACCCTACGAGCAGTACTTC.

As for this clone: This same CDR3 is encoded by further DNA sequences in the sample. The chain has TRBV14 and TRBJ2-7; D is possibly TRBD1 or TRBD2 (5 bases each). CDR1 SGHDN and CDR2 FVKESK come from the germline V gene. The CDR3 length is 14 residues. Trimming shortened V by 0 bases and J by 2 bases, and 8 bases separated the two germline ends. The CDR3: CASSQDPGPYEQYF. Written as DNA, the CDR3 is TGTGCCAGCAGCCAAGATCCGGGGCCCTACGAGCAGTACTTC.

This clone occurred a few times. This chain joins TRBV5-1 and TRBJ1-1; the D gene is possibly TRBD1 (5 bases). Germline-derived CDR1 and CDR2 are SGHRS and YFSETQ. The CDR3 is 12 residues long. V lost 3 bases and J lost 5, with 8 bases in between. The chain's CDR3 is CASSYAGTEAFF. CDR3 coding DNA: TGCGCCAGCAGCTACGCAGGGACTGAAGCTTTCTTT.

The V and J genes are TRBV10-1 and TRBJ1-5; D is unresolved. CDR3 length equals 15 residues. The V gene lost 6 bases and the J gene lost 0 bases, with 12 bases spanning the gap. Germline V gene sequence: CDR1 WNHNN, CDR2 SYGVQD (reference sequence). This chain's CDR3 is CASSTALYSNQPQHF. The CDR3 coding sequence is TGCGCCAGCAGCACAGCCCTTTATAGCAATCAGCCCCAGCATTTT.

With respect to this clone: This same CDR3 is encoded by further DNA sequences in the sample. The V call is TRBV5-1, the J call TRBJ1-1; D call uncertain. The CDR3 sequence is 14 residues long. Germline CDR1 and CDR2: SGHRS and YFSETQ. V was shortened by 0 bases and J by 2 bases, with 8 bases between the two germline ends. The CDR3 DNA is TGCGCCAGCAGCTTGGAGGCAGGCAACACTGAAGCTTTCTTT. Translating it yields CASSLEAGNTEAFF.